Below are 7 T cell receptor beta chains sequenced from a single sample in a study of OX40 agonist ivuxolimab in advanced cancers. The receptor library was made with the immunoSEQ multiplex PCR assay. As stored in TCRdb, this immuneACCESS dataset retains in-frame rearrangements with V and J assigned. A fraction of the clones does not appear; measured against another copy, unresolved V genes explain less than half of the discrepancy, and the remainder lacks a known reason. Counted in this sample were about 88,000 clones; 85% to 90% of them appeared once. The ten largest make up roughly 0.22% of the sample. Sample: CD4+ or CD8+ T cells sorted from blood, taken in a trial of the OX40 agonist ivuxolimab. The source of these receptors is an adult with an advanced solid tumor such as melanoma, head and neck, liver or kidney cancer.

The gene calls are TRBV6-1 and TRBJ1-1, with D possibly TRBD1 on 5 matching bases. The CDR3 is 13 residues long. Germline V gives CDR1 MNHNS, CDR2 SASEGT. Deletions cut 3 bases from V and 9 bases from J, with 14 bases between. CDR3 DNA: TGTGCCAGCAGTGAGCGGGGGGAGGGTAAAGCTTTCTTT. Amino acid sequence: CASSERGEGKAFF.

In its sample, this clone was seen a few times. The V gene is TRBV7-6, the J gene TRBJ2-2, with D unresolved. This CDR3 region has 15 residues. The V end was cut by 5 bases, the J end by 3 bases, with 13 bases between. CDR1 and CDR2 (germline): SGHVS, FNYEAQ. The CDR3 here is CASSRWGTDTGELFF. DNA of the CDR3: TGTGCCAGCAGCAGATGGGGTACCGACACCGGGGAGCTGTTTTTT.

This chain links TRBV14 with TRBJ1-5; tentatively, D is TRBD1 (6 bases). Germline V lookup: CDR1 SGHDN, CDR2 FVKESK. This CDR3 is 13 amino acids long. Trimming removed 6 bases at V and 9 bases at J, with 15 bases between. CDR3 sequence (DNA): TGTGCCAGCAGTCCACAGGGCGTGGGGCCCCAGCATTTT. This translates into CASSPQGVGPQHF.

This clone was seen once. This chain links TRBV11-3 with TRBJ1-1; 8 nucleotides agree with TRBD1. V lost 5 bases to trimming and J lost 1 base; unmatched junction nucleotides: 3. Germline V gives CDR1 SGHNT, CDR2 YENEEA. This CDR3 spans 14 amino acids. The CDR3 bases are TGTGCCAGCAGCACGGGACAGGCGAACACTGAAGCTTTCTTT. It encodes CASSTGQANTEAFF.

The chain joins TRBV11-2 to TRBJ1-1; perhaps TRBD1 as D (6 bases). V gave up 2 bases and J gave up 4 bases, with 11 bases separating them. This CDR3 contains 14 residues. Germline V gene lookup returns CDR1 SGHAT and CDR2 FQNNGV. DNA for the CDR3: TGTGCCAGCAGCTTAAGTTACAGGGCCACTGAAGCTTTCTTT. It encodes CASSLSYRATEAFF. Full variable domain (missing parts from reference TRBV11-2 and TRBJ1-1): EAGVAQSPRYKIIEKRQSVAFWCNPISGHATLYWYQQILGQGPKLLIQFQNNGVVDDSQLPKDRFSAERLKGVDSTLKIQPAKLEDSAVYLCASSLSYRATEAFFGQGTRLTVV.

The chain couples TRBV7-2 to TRBJ1-2, with TRBD1 identical over 9 bases. The CDR3 is 13 amino acids. J gave up 2 bases and V 5 bases, and 0 bases lay outside the gene matches. CDR1 and CDR2 (germline): SGHTA, FQGNSA. CDR3 protein: CASSGQGNYGYTF. The DNA for the CDR3 is TGTGCCAGCAGCGGACAGGGGAACTATGGCTACACCTTC.

The rearrangement links TRBV7-2 to TRBJ1-2; D remains unclear. The V gene's germline CDR1 is SGHTA and CDR2 FQGNSA. The CDR3 is 12 amino acids. The germline V and J ends were trimmed by 1 base and 2 bases, with 2 bases remaining between them. The CDR3 DNA follows: TGTGCCAGCAGCTTAGGGAACTATGGCTACACCTTC. This encodes CASSLGNYGYTF.